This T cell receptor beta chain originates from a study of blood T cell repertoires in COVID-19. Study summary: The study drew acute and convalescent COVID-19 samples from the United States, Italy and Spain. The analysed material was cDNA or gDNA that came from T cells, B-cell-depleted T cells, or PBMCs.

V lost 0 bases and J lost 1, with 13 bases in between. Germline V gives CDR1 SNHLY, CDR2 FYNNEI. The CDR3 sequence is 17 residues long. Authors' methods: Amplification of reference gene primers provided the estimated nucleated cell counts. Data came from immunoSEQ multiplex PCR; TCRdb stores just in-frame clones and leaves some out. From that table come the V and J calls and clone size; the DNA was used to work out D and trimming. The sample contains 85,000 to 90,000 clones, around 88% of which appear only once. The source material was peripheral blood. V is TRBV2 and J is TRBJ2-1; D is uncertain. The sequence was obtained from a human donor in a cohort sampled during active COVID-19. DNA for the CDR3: TGTGCCAGCAGTGAAGCGTCGGATAGCTCATCCTACAATGAGCAGTTCTTC. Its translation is CASSEASDSSSYNEQFF. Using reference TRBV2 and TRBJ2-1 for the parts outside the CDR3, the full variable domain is EPEVTQTPSHQVTQMGQEVILRCVPISNHLYFYWYRQILGQKVEFLVSFYNNEISEKSEIFDDQFSVERPDGSNFTLKIRSTKLEDSAMYFCASSEASDSSSYNEQFFGPGTRLTVL.